This TCR beta chain was documented in a study of Ad26.COV2.S vaccination and SARS-CoV-2 variants. Study overall: Recipients of Ad26.COV2.S got it intramuscularly, once or twice 56 days apart.

Treatment described: about 20 received Ad26.COV2.S at low or high dose, single or two shots; about 5 received placebo; per-sample allocation not given. Sampling happened 63 days after the first vaccine or placebo injection. Libraries were prepared by immunoSEQ multiplex PCR; TCRdb keeps only in-frame clonotypes and omits some of them. Of 400,000 to 500,000 clones in the sample, around 87% were seen once. Per the germline V gene, CDR1 is SGHRS and CDR2 is YFSETQ. V was pared by 0 bases and J by 7 bases, with 10 bases between. This CDR3 region has 13 residues. This rearrangement joins TRBV5-1 to TRBJ1-2; D is undetermined. This specimen consisted of peripheral blood, obtained in a trial of Ad26.COV2.S vaccine versus placebo. The receptor was derived from a person between 18 and 65 years old who received the Ad26.COV2.S COVID-19 vaccine or a placebo. The CDR3, as DNA: TGCGCCAGCAGCTTGGTGGGGTATTCTGGCTACACCTTC. Its protein is CASSLVGYSGYTF. Full variable domain (outside the CDR3, taken from reference TRBV5-1 and TRBJ1-2): KAGVTQTPRYLIKTRGQQVTLSCSPISGHRSVSWYQQTPGQGLQFLFEYFSETQRNKGNFPGRFSGRQFSNSRSEMNVSTLELGDSALYLCASSLVGYSGYTFGSGTRLTVV.